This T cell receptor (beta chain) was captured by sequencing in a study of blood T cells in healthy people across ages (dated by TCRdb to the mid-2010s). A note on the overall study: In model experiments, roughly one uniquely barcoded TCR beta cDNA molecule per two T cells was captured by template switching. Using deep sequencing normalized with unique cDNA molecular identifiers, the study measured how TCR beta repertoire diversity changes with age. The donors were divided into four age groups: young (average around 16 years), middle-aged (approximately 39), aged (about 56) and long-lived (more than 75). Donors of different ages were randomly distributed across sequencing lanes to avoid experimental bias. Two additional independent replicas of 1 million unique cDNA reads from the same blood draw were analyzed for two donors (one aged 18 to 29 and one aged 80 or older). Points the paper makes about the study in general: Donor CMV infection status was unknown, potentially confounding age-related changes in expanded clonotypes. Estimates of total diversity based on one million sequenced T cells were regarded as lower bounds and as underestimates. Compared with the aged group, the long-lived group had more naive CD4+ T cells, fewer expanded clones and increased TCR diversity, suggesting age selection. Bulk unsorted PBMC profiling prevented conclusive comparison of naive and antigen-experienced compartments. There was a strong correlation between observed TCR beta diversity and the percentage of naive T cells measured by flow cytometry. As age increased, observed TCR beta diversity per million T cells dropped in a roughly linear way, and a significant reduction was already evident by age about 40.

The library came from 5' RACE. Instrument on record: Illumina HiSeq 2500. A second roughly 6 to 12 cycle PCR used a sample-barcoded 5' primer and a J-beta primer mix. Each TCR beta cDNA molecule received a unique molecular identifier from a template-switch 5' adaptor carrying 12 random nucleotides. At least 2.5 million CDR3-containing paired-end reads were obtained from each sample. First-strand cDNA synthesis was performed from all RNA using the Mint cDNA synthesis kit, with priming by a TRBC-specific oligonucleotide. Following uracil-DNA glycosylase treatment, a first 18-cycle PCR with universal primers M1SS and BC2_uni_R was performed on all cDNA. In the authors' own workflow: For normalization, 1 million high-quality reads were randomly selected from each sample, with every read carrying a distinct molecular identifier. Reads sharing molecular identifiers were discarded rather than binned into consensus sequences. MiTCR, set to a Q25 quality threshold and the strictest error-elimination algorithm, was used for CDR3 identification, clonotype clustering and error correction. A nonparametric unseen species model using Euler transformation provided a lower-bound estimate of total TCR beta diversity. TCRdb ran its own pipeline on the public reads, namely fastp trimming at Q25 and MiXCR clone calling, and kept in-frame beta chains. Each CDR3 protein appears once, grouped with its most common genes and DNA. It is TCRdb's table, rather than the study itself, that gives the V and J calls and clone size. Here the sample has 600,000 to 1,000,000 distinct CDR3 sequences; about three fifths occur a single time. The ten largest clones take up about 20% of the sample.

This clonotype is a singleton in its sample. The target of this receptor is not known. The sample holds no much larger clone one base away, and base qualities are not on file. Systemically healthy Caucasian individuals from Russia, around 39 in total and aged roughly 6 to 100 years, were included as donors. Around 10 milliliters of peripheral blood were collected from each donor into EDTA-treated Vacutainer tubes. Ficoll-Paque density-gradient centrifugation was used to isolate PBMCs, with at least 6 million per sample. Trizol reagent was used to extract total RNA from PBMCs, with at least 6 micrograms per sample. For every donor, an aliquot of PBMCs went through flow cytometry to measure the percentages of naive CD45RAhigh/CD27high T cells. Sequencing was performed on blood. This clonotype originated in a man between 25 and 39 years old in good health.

The CDR3 corresponds to CASSGGLDSTDTGELFF. The nucleotides are TGTGCCAGCAGTGGCGGACTGGACTCTACGGACACCGGGGAGCTGTTTTTT. The V gene is TRBV6-2 or TRBV6-3 and the J gene is TRBJ2-2; a tentative D match to TRBD2 spans 5 bases. The germline V gene encodes CDR1 MNHEY and CDR2 SVGEGT. The CDR3 covers 17 residues, taking in both the cysteine and the phenylalanine. Left in the record is the CDR3 DNA by itself, 51 bases read in frame from the first base. Trimming takes 5 bases from V and 3 bases from J, and the germline ends sit 19 bases apart.